Sequencing of this TCR beta chain was carried out in a study of regulatory T cells in long-lasting Graves disease. Study-wide findings and caveats: Newly diagnosed Graves' patients had higher TCR diversity than persistent ones. Under persistent disease, TRBV28, TRBJ1-2 and TRBJ2-5 were used preferentially.

Time point described: newly diagnosed GD, antithyroid drugs for less than 3 months. PBMC-extracted RNA yielded the TCR library. Arm-PCR with iRepertoire HTBI primers amplified the CDR3 regions for these TCR beta libraries. Original handling: Spanning all samples, the identified segments comprised about 62 TRBV and approximately 15 TRBJ. TCRdb re-derived calls from the multiplex PCR reads in MiXCR, one entry per CDR3 protein. What appears here as the V and J calls and clone size reflects TCRdb's work, not the paper's. The table records some 330,000 distinct CDR3 sequences, roughly 10% of them present only once. This CDR3 contains 11 residues. The germline V gene encodes CDR1 MNHEY and CDR2 SMNVEV (reference sequence). This clonotype appeared many times. Its antigen is not identified. Relative to the germline gene, one junction end is altered; a read error may explain this. The data were also submitted as part of a second study, on T cells in Graves' hyperthyroidism and ophthalmopathy.

Sequenced material: peripheral blood mononuclear cells (PBMCs), taken at new diagnosis, from a patient treated with antithyroid drugs. The source is a woman between 18 and 29 years old with Graves disease. The J gene is TRBJ1-2, the V gene TRBV27; D uncertain. The CDR3 loop reads CASGLLGGYTF. Written as DNA, the CDR3 is TGTGCCAGCGGTTTGCTGGGGGGCTACACCTTC.